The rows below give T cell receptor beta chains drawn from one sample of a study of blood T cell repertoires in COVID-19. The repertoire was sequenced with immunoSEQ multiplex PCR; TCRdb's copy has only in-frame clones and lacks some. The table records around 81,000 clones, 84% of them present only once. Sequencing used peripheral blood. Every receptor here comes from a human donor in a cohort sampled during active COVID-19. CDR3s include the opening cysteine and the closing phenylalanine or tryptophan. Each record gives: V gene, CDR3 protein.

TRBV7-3	CASSPRVPMINTEAFF
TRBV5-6	CASSLTGLTNYGYTF
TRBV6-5	CASTWTLKETQYF
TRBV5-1	CASSLVAGETDTQYF
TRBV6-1	CASSEAGQGIKSSYNSPLHF
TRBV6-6	CASNLQGTEAFF
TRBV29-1	CSARNGGSYNEQFF
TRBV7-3	CASSSQGTGELFF
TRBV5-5	CASSSGTGWQPQHF
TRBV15	CATRKDRENTEAFF
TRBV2	CASKRGEGYNEQFF
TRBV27	CASSFIGLAGDQETQYF
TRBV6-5	CASSSQGDYEQYF
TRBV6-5	CASGREGFGNQPQHF
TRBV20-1	CSARTAYEQYF
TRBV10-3	CAISESRGSYGYTF
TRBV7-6	CASSPRTGDGSPLHF
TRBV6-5	CASSYGETGGKYEQYF
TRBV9	CASSVGGSNQPQHF
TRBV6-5	CASSHYPYEQYF
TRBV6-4	CASSDSRGGRTEAFF
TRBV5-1	CASRRLAGNTYEQYF
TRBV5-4	CASSLGGQGRVNTEAFF
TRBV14	CASSQQEGYEQYF
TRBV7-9	CASSFGDRGRVEQFF
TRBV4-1	CASSQDSGGGTDTQYF
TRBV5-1	CASSEEGVAFF
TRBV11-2	CASSLGFGTDTQYF
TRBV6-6	CASSYDWESSPLHF
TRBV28	CASSSESDPGHPYGYTF